These 4 T cell receptor beta chains originate from one sample sequenced in a study of cytomegalovirus exposure and HLA in healthy donors. A multiplex PCR was run with 60 Vbeta primers and 13 Jbeta primers. Repertoires were generated with immunoSEQ multiplex PCR, while TCRdb's copy carries only in-frame clones and drops some. The table includes approximately 170,000 clones, roughly 70% detected once. Sequencing used PBMCs. These receptors were taken from a woman between 18 and 29 years old in good health and CMV-seropositive.

The chain carries TRBV28 and TRBJ1-2, with D uncertain. The CDR3 has 10 residues. Trimming took 6 bases from V and 6 from J, leaving 5 bases between them. The germline V gene encodes CDR1 MDHEN and CDR2 SYDVKM. As DNA, the CDR3 is TGTGCCAGCAGCAGGAATGGCTACACCTTC. Translating it yields CASSRNGYTF.

The V gene is TRBV30, the J gene TRBJ2-7; perhaps TRBD1 as D (6 bases). The CDR3 length is 12 residues. Germline V lookup: CDR1 GTSNPN, CDR2 SVGIG (reference sequence). The V end lost 3 bases, the J end lost 7 bases, and 13 bases lay between the germline ends. The CDR3 protein is CAWSALGGEQYF. DNA for the CDR3: TGTGCCTGGAGCGCCTTAGGGGGAGAGCAGTACTTC.

V is TRBV11-3 and J is TRBJ2-3, with 9 bases lining up with TRBD2. The CDR3 covers 15 residues. The V gene end was trimmed by 5 bases and the J gene end by 1 base; junction bases not matched to a gene: 4. CDR1 is SGHNT, CDR2 YENEEA, per germline. CDR3 in DNA: TGTGCCAGCAGCAGACGGACTAGCGGCACAGATACGCAGTATTTT. Its translation: CASSRRTSGTDTQYF. Full variable domain (rest looked up from reference TRBV11-3 and TRBJ2-3): EAGVVQSPRYKIIEKKQPVAFWCNPISGHNTLYWYLQNLGQGPELLIRYENEEAVDDSQLPKDRFSAERLKGVDSTLKIQPAELGDSAVYLCASSRRTSGTDTQYFGPGTRLTVL.

The chain recombines TRBV5-1 with TRBJ1-6, with D perhaps TRBD1 (5 bases). Germline assignment: CDR1 SGHRS and CDR2 YFSETQ. This CDR3 is built from 14 residues. Trimming removed 3 bases at V and 6 bases at J, with 10 bases between. The CDR3 sequence is CASSSQGLNSPLHF. The CDR3 region has the DNA TGCGCCAGCAGCTCTCAGGGACTTAATTCACCCCTCCACTTT.